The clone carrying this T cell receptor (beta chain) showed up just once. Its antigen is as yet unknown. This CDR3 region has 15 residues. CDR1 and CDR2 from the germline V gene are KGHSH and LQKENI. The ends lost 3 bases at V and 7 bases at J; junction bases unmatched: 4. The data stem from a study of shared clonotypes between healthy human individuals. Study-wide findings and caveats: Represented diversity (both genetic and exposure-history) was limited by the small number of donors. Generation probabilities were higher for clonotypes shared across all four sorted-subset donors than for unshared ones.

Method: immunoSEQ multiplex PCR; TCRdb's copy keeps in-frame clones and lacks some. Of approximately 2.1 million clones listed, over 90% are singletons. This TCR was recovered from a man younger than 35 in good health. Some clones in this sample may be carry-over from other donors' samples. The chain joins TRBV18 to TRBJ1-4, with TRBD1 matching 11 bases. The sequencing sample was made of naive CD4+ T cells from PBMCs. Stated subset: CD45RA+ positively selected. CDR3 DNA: TGTGCCAGCTCACCCATCGGGACAGGGGGTGAAAAACTGTTTTTT. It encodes CASSPIGTGGEKLFF.